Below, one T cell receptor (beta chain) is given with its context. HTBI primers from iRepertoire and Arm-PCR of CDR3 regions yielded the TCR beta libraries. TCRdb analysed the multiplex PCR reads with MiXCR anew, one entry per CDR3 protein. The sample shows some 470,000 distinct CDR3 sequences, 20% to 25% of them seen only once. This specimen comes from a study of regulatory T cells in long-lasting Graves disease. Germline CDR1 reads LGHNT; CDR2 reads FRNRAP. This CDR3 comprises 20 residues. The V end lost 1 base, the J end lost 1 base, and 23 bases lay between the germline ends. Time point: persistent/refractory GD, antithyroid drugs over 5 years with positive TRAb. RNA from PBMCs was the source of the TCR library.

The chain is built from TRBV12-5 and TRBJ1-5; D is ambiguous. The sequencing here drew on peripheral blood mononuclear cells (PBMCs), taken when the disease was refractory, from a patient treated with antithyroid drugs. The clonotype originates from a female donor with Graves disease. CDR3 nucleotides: TGTGCTAGTGGTTTGGGCGGACGGGGAATGGTCGTGGAAAGCAATCAGCCCCAGCATTTT. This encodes CASGLGGRGMVVESNQPQHF.